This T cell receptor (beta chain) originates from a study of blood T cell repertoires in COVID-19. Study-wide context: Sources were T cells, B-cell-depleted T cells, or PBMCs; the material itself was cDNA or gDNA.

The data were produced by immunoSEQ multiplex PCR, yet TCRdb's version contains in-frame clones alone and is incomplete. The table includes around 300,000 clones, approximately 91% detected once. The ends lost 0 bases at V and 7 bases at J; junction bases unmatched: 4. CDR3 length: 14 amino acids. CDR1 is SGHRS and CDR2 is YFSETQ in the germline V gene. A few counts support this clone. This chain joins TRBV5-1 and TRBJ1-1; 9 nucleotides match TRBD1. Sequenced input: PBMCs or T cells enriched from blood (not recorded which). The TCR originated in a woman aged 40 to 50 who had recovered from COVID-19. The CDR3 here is CASSLDGQGNEAFF. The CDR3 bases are TGCGCCAGCAGCTTGGATGGACAGGGGAATGAAGCTTTCTTT.